These T cell receptor beta chains were read from a single sample in a study of CD8+ T cells in alopecia areata. Repertoires were generated with immunoSEQ multiplex PCR, while TCRdb's copy carries only in-frame clones and drops some. Of about 120,000 clones in the sample, roughly 68% are singletons; the top ten hold around 2.8%. Sequenced sample: CD4+ T cells sorted from blood. The receptors originated from a human donor in good health. Each CDR3 is given with its conserved first and last residue.

j_call v_call cdr3_aa
TRBJ1-1 TRBV30 CAWSVGGGTEAFF
TRBJ2-1 TRBV11-2 CASSPRLLDNEQFF
TRBJ1-1 TRBV7-2 CASSYSTNTEAFF
TRBJ2-7 TRBV2 CASRLAAGTYEQYF
TRBJ1-2 TRBV29-1 CSVRGPDGYTF
TRBJ2-7 TRBV6-5 CASRAGGRSAYEQYF
TRBJ2-7 TRBV27 CASSLVSGATYEQYF
TRBJ1-1 TRBV27 CASSYLGTTEAFF
TRBJ1-2 TRBV19 CASTTVGAPGYGYTF
TRBJ2-7 TRBV18 CASSSGTGTSYEQYF
TRBJ1-6 TRBV7-2 CASEGRGYNSPLHF
TRBJ2-1 TRBV5-6 CASSLGAGGNEQFF
TRBJ1-6 TRBV7-7 CASSSEPNSPLHF
TRBJ1-2 TRBV30 CAWSTGFGYTF
TRBJ2-7 TRBV30 CAWSVDLAYEQYF
TRBJ1-1 TRBV2 CASSGTYQDTEAFF
TRBJ2-6 TRBV27 CASKESGANVLTF
TRBJ2-3 TRBV29-1 CSVEGGGRTDTQYF
TRBJ1-6 TRBV2 CASSDMWGGNSPLHF
TRBJ2-7 TRBV7-2 CASSSGAAGTYEQYF
TRBJ1-2 TRBV14 CASSPGQGVDYGYTF
TRBJ2-5 TRBV12-5 CASGLGDSHQETQYF
TRBJ2-1 TRBV25-1 CASSESPPNEQFF
TRBJ1-1 TRBV7-9 CASSSIRDGNTEAFF
TRBJ2-4 TRBV15 CATSQTVLAKNIQYF
TRBJ2-3 TRBV7-7 CASSGDRADTQYF
TRBJ1-1 TRBV18 CASSPPGGQGINTEAFF
TRBJ2-1 TRBV27 CASSPYPSGGPQDEQFF
TRBJ2-7 TRBV29-1 CSVEGQGRNEQYF
TRBJ1-1 TRBV29-1 CSVGTGGGTEAFF
TRBJ1-1 TRBV25-1 CASSESGALNTEAFF
TRBJ2-5 TRBV7-2 CASSLSRSQETQYF
TRBJ2-3 TRBV5-4 CATSGAGTDTQYF
TRBJ2-3 TRBV29-1 CSVGSGITTDTQYF
TRBJ1-2 TRBV14 CASSQVGRREGYTF
TRBJ1-3 TRBV29-1 CSVEDSGNTIYF
TRBJ2-7 TRBV29-1 CSVPGTIEYEQYF
TRBJ1-4 TRBV30 CAWSLTANEKLFF
TRBJ1-1 TRBV2 CAVGWMNTEAFF
TRBJ1-5 TRBV2 CASTRTGGNQPQHF
TRBJ1-5 TRBV5-1 CASSYDGGNQPQHF
TRBJ2-7 TRBV29-1 CSANFPGSAYEQYF
TRBJ1-5 TRBV2 CAVRGSSNQPQHF
TRBJ2-5 TRBV5-1 CASSQGHAQETQYF